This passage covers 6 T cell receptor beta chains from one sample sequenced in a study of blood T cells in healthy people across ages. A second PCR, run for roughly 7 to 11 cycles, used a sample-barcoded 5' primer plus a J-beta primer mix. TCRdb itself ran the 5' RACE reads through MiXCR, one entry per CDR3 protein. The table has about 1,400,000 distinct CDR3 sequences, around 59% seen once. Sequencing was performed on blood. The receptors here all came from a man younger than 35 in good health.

CDR3 nucleotide sequence: TGTGCCAGCAGTGACCGGGACAACTATGGCTACACCTTC. Its protein is CASSDRDNYGYTF. The chain combines TRBV6-2 or TRBV6-3 with TRBJ1-2; TRBD1 is a possible D gene (5 bases). The germline V and J ends were trimmed by 5 bases and 2 bases, with 9 bases remaining between them. There are 13 residues in the CDR3. In germline, CDR1 is MNHEY, CDR2 SVGEGT.

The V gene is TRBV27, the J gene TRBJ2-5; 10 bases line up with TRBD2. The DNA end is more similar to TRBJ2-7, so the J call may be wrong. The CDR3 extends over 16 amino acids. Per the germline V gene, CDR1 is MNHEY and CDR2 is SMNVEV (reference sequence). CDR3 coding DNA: TGTGCCAGCAGTTTATCGAACAGCGGGGGGGCCGGCGAGCAGTACTTC. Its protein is CASSLSNSGGAGEQYF.

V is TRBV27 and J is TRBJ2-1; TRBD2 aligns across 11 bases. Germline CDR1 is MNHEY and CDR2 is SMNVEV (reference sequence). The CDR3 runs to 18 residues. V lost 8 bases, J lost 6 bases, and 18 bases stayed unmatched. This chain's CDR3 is CASLRLTSGSLNTNEQFF. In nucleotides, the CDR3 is TGTGCCAGCCTCCGGCTAACTAGCGGGAGTTTAAATACCAATGAGCAGTTCTTC.

For the CDR3, the DNA is TGTGCCAGCAAAGGCAGGGGGCCCAAGAACACTGAAGCTTTCTTT. Protein: CASKGRGPKNTEAFF. This rearrangement joins TRBV2 to TRBJ1-1, with 8 nucleotides matching TRBD1. This CDR3 contains 15 residues. Germline V CDR1 and CDR2: SNHLY, FYNNEI. After removal of 7 bases from V and 1 base from J, the junction contained 8 bases not matched to a gene.

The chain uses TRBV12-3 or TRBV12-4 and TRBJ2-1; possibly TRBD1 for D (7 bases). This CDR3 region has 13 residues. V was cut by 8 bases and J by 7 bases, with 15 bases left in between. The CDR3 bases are TGTGCCAGCCAGGGGGGTGAGATGAATGAGCAGTTCTTC. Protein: CASQGGEMNEQFF.

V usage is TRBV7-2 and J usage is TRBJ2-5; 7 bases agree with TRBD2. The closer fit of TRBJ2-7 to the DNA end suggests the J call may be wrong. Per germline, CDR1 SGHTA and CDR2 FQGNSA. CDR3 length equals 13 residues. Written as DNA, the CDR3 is TGTGCCAGCAGCTCCGGGACTACCGACGAGCAGTACTTC. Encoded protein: CASSSGTTDEQYF.